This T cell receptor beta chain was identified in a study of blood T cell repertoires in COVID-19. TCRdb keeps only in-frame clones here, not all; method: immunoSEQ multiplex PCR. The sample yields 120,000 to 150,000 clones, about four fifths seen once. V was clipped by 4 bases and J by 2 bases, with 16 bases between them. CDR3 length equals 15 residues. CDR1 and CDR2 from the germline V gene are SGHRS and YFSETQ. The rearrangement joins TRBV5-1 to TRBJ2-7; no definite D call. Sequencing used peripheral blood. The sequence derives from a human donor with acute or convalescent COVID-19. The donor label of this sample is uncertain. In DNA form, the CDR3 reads TGCGCCAGCAGCATGGGTCTCGGGTTCACCTACGAGCAGTACTTC. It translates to CASSMGLGFTYEQYF.